This is a list of T cell receptor beta chains from one sample in a study of cytomegalovirus exposure and HLA in healthy donors. Assay used: immunoSEQ multiplex PCR; TCRdb lists only in-frame clones, some missing. The table lists some 110,000 clones, 75% of them singletons. The source material was PBMCs. The receptor source for this set is a middle-aged man in good health and CMV-seronegative. CDR3s leave out the opening cysteine and the closing phenylalanine or tryptophan.

J: TRBJ2-5
V: TRBV11-3
CDR3: ASSLTVGETQY

J: TRBJ2-1
V: TRBV27
CDR3: ASSFSGTGVNEQF

J: TRBJ1-1
V: TRBV5-5
CDR3: ASSLRSGREAF

J: TRBJ2-7
V: TRBV28
CDR3: ASGGRGVGYEQY

J: TRBJ1-5
V: TRBV5-1
CDR3: ASSLGQGADQPQH

J: TRBJ1-1
V: TRBV10-3
CDR3: AISAAGGVNTEAF

J: TRBJ1-4
V: TRBV7-9
CDR3: ASSKTGGSNEKLF

J: TRBJ2-1
V: TRBV6-6
CDR3: ASRNRETYNEQF

J: TRBJ2-7
V: TRBV7-8
CDR3: ASSTVTGSEQY

J: TRBJ2-7
V: TRBV5-1
CDR3: ASSLLQAPYEQY

J: TRBJ2-7
V: TRBV6-5
CDR3: ASSYHRASYEQY

J: TRBJ2-3
V: TRBV5-1
CDR3: ASGISSTDTQY

J: TRBJ2-7
V: TRBV2
CDR3: ASISSARGSSEQY

J: TRBJ1-2
V: TRBV6-1
CDR3: ASSEAYGYT

J: -
V: TRBV7-6
CDR3: ASSSAGTSGYEQY

J: TRBJ2-4
V: TRBV9
CDR3: ASSVAFRDTIQY

J: TRBJ1-2
V: TRBV18
CDR3: ASSPSGGANYGYT

J: TRBJ1-1
V: TRBV5-1
CDR3: ASSPRQDSWTEAF

J: TRBJ1-5
V: TRBV19
CDR3: ASSIWGPDQPQH

J: TRBJ2-3
V: TRBV19
CDR3: ASSFGRGPTDTQY

J: TRBJ1-5
V: TRBV19
CDR3: ASIPQGLGNQPQH